This T cell receptor (beta chain) was captured in a study of T-cell reconstitution after alpha-beta-depleted transplantation in children. V dropped 6 bases and J dropped 0; count of bases not matched to a gene: 8. Germline assignment: CDR1 SGHRS and CDR2 YFSETQ. The CDR3 spans 16 residues. Unique molecular identifiers were used to barcode this TCRbeta library. TCRdb re-called the PCR reads through MiXCR, storing one row per CDR3 protein. The sample contains 500,000 or so distinct CDR3 sequences, about 31% of which appear only once. The clonotype originates from a human donor who donated a stem cell graft to a child with aplastic anemia. Material: PBMCs from the stem cell graft donor, obtained from the stem cell graft. The genes are TRBV5-1 and TRBJ1-4; TRBD1 matches 7 bases. The CDR3 region has the DNA TGCGCCAGCAACCGGGGGGACAGCACAACTAATGAAAAACTGTTTTTT. This gives the protein CASNRGDSTTNEKLFF.